The source of this TCR beta chain is a study of T cell responses to AZD1222 COVID-19 vaccine. Clones were sequenced by immunoSEQ multiplex PCR, and TCRdb holds only the in-frame ones, with some missing. The data hold under 30,000 clones, with over 80% observed a single time. This clone was detected once. The V gene end was trimmed by 11 bases and the J gene end by 7 bases; junction bases not matched to a gene: 14. The CDR3 consists of 14 residues. Germline CDR1 and CDR2: SNHLY and FYNNEI. V and J are TRBV2 and TRBJ2-7; TRBD2 aligns across 10 bases. This material consisted of peripheral blood, taken 28 days after the second AZD1222 dose. This TCR was sampled from an adult who received the AZD1222 COVID-19 vaccine. This CDR3 reads CAGRGASGSGEQYF. CDR3 sequence (DNA): TGTGCCGGGAGAGGGGCTAGCGGGAGTGGGGAGCAGTACTTC.